This T cell receptor beta chain emerged from a study of blood T cell repertoires in COVID-19. Study overall: Sites across the United States, Italy and Spain contributed samples from acute and convalescent COVID-19.

The length of the CDR3 is 15 residues. The protocol was immunoSEQ multiplex PCR, while the TCRdb copy is restricted to in-frame clones and leaves out a portion. Of approximately 200,000 clones listed, roughly four fifths are singletons. The sequence derives from a man in his forties or fifties who had recovered from COVID-19. Sequencing input: PBMCs or T cells enriched from blood (not recorded which). The chain joins TRBV21-1 to TRBJ2-1; the table calls TRBD1, which could not be checked here. TRBV21-1 is flagged as a pseudogene. The CDR3 region has the DNA TGTGCCAGCAGCAACGGCAGGGGGTCCTACAATGAGCAGTTCTTC. Translated, it gives CASSNGRGSYNEQFF.